Listed below are T cell receptor beta chains from one sample, sequenced in a study of shared clonotypes between healthy human individuals. Libraries were prepared by immunoSEQ multiplex PCR; TCRdb keeps only in-frame clonotypes and omits some of them. The sample records approximately 1.9 million clones, 90% to 95% being singletons. The sequencing sample was made of naive CD8+ T cells from PBMCs. These receptors all come from a man aged 18 to 29 in good health. Some clones in this sample may be carry-over from other donors' samples. The CDR3 runs from the conserved cysteine through the conserved F or W. Each record gives: D gene, clone size, J gene, V gene, CDR3 protein, CDR3 DNA. D genes are given only for firm matches. Clone sizes are given selectively: once, few, many, or a class where the clone is expanded.

>TRBD2|.|TRBJ2-1|TRBV27
CASSPSLRLAESYNEQFF
TGTGCCAGCAGTCCTTCTCTTAGACTAGCGGAGTCCTACAATGAGCAGTTCTTC
>.|.|TRBJ2-7|TRBV4-3
CASSPGSGPDEQYF
TGCGCCAGCAGCCCCGGGTCAGGGCCGGACGAGCAGTACTTC
>TRBD2|.|TRBJ2-1|TRBV6-6
CASSYLGLPDREQFF
TGTGCCAGCAGTTACTTGGGACTACCAGACAGAGAGCAGTTCTTC
>.|.|TRBJ2-7|TRBV27
CASSLSKGSTEQYF
TGTGCCAGCAGTCTATCCAAGGGATCGACCGAGCAGTACTTC
>.|few|TRBJ2-3|TRBV9
CASSVAGGGTDTQYF
TGTGCCAGCAGCGTAGCGGGGGGCGGCACAGATACGCAGTATTTT
>.|.|TRBJ1-2|TRBV29-1
CSGGGRGAGYGYTF
TGCAGCGGCGGGGGCCGGGGGGCAGGGTATGGCTACACCTTC
>.|once|TRBJ2-4|TRBV27
CASSFPLLGGRTAKNIQYF
TGTGCCAGCAGTTTTCCCCTCCTCGGAGGCCGTACTGCCAAAAACATTCAGTACTTC
>.|.|TRBJ2-1|TRBV6-4
CASRLPQFF
TGTGCCAGCAGACTACCGCAGTTCTTC
>.|.|TRBJ2-7|TRBV15
CATSRAPGYEQYF
TGTGCCACAAGCAGGGCCCCGGGTTACGAGCAGTACTTC
>.|.|TRBJ2-7|TRBV19
CASRIRAEGYEQYF
TGTGCCAGTAGGATTAGGGCCGAAGGTTACGAGCAGTACTTC
>.|.|TRBJ2-5|TRBV15
CATSRDLGAPEGTQYF
TGTGCCACCAGCAGAGATTTAGGAGCCCCCGAGGGGACCCAGTACTTC
>.|once|TRBJ2-7|TRBV29-1
CSVEVVHSGYEQYF
TGCAGCGTTGAGGTAGTGCATTCCGGATACGAGCAGTACTTC
>.|.|TRBJ2-7|TRBV28
CASSLERSYEQYF
TGTGCCAGCAGTTTAGAACGGAGCTACGAGCAGTACTTC
>.|.|TRBJ2-2|TRBV6-6
CASSPLGGYTGELFF
TGTGCCAGCAGTCCTCTGGGGGGCTACACCGGGGAGCTGTTTTTT
>TRBD2|.|TRBJ2-3|TRBV27
CASSVIGTSGRTDTQYF
TGTGCCAGCAGCGTCATCGGGACTAGCGGGAGAACAGATACGCAGTATTTT
>.|.|TRBJ1-3|TRBV5-1
CASSLMGTMLRGSGNTIYF
TGCGCCAGCAGCTTGATGGGGACGATGCTGAGAGGCTCTGGAAACACCATATATTTT
>TRBD2|.|TRBJ2-3|TRBV27
CASSTSAIQGLAAPDTQYF
TGTGCCAGCAGTACCTCCGCCATCCAGGGACTAGCAGCCCCAGATACGCAGTATTTT
>TRBD2|.|TRBJ2-1|TRBV4-3
CASSQGLAGVEQFF
TGCGCCAGCAGCCAGGGACTAGCGGGAGTTGAGCAGTTCTTC
>.|once|TRBJ2-7|TRBV11-2
CASSPGGYYEQYF
TGTGCCAGCAGCCCAGGGGGGTACTACGAGCAGTACTTC
>TRBD1|.|TRBJ1-5|TRBV7-9
CASSSQDRANQPQHF
TGTGCCAGCAGCTCACAGGACAGGGCCAATCAGCCCCAGCATTTT
>.|.|TRBJ2-5|TRBV9
CASSERWDLQETQYF
TGTGCCAGCAGCGAAAGATGGGACCTGCAAGAGACCCAGTACTTC